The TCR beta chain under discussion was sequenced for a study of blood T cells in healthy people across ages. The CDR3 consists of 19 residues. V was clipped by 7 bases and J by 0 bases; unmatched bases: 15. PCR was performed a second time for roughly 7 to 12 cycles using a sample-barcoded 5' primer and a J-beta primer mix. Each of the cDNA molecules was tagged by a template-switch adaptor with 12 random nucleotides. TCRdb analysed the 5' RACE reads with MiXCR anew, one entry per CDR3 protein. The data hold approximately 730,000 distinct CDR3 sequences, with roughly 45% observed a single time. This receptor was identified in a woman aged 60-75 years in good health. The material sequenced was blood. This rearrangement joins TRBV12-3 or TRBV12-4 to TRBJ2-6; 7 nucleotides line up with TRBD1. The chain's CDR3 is CASIRDSNFPGSGANVLTF. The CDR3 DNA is TGTGCCAGCATCCGGGACAGCAATTTCCCTGGCTCTGGGGCCAACGTCCTGACTTTC.